One sample yielded the 12 T cell receptor beta chains listed below, sequenced in a study of T cell repertoires in ileal Crohn's disease. Assay: immunoSEQ multiplex PCR; the TCRdb copy retains only in-frame clones and omits some. Here the sample spans some 5,000 clones, more than 75% being singletons. Time point defined: inflamed ileum from the surgical specimen. The sample comprised ileal tissue. These receptor sequences come from an adult with Crohn's disease.

The CDR3 sequence is CASSLEGQGNTIYF. CDR3 in DNA: TGTGCCAGCAGCTTGGAGGGACAGGGAAACACCATATATTTT. The rearrangement uses TRBV5-6 and TRBJ1-3; 7 bases fit TRBD1. The CDR3 spans 14 residues. The ends lost 0 bases at V and 4 bases at J; junction bases unmatched: 1. Germline V lookup: CDR1 SGHDT, CDR2 YYEEEE. The complete variable domain, with remaining parts taken from reference TRBV5-6 and TRBJ1-3, reads DAGVTQSPTHLIKTRGQQVTLRCSPKSGHDTVSWYQQALGQGPQFIFQYYEEEERQRGNFPDRFSGHQFPNYSSELNVNALLLGDSALYLCASSLEGQGNTIYFGEGSWLTVV.

The chain links TRBV27 to TRBJ1-5; D ambiguous. This CDR3 has 13 amino acids. CDR1 MNHEY and CDR2 SMNVEV come from the germline V gene (reference sequence). V lost 5 bases to trimming and J lost 7 bases, with 12 bases between them. As DNA, the CDR3 is TGTGCCAGCAGTCCCTCCGGGCTACAGCCCCAGCATTTT. Amino acids: CASSPSGLQPQHF.

The CDR3 bases are TGTGCCAGCAGCTTAGTCAGGGCCCATCAGCCCCAGCATTTT. It codes for CASSLVRAHQPQHF. This chain links TRBV7-2 with TRBJ1-5; maybe TRBD1 (5 bases). Per the germline V gene, CDR1 is SGHTA and CDR2 is FQGNSA. Trimming took off 1 base at V and 5 bases at J, with 9 bases between the two ends. This CDR3 has 14 residues.

The chain is built from TRBV5-6 and TRBJ1-2, with D tentatively TRBD1 (5 bases). The CDR3 is made up of 15 amino acids. V shed 3 bases and J shed 1 base, with 13 bases lying between them. The V gene's germline CDR1 is SGHDT and CDR2 YYEEEE. CDR3 protein: CASSYRYRFNYGYTF. CDR3 in DNA: TGTGCCAGCAGCTATAGGTACAGGTTTAACTATGGCTACACCTTC.

CDR3 DNA: TGTGCCAGCAACTCCCTGGGGGTCCAAGAGACCCAGTACTTC. It specifies CASNSLGVQETQYF. The chain is built from TRBV7-9 and TRBJ2-5; D could derive from TRBD1 or TRBD2 (5 bases each). Germline assignment: CDR1 SEHNR and CDR2 FQNEAQ (reference sequence). The CDR3 is 14 residues long. V was clipped by 7 bases and J by 1 base, with 13 bases between them.

V gene TRBV5-1 combines with J gene TRBJ2-7; D might be TRBD1 (5 bases). Trimming took off 0 bases at V and 4 bases at J, with 20 bases between the two ends. This CDR3 has 17 amino acids. Germline V gene sequence: CDR1 SGHRS, CDR2 YFSETQ. In nucleotides, the CDR3 is TGCGCCAGCAGCTTGGGGTGGGGCGACCAAAGAATATACGAGCAGTACTTC. Protein: CASSLGWGDQRIYEQYF.

CDR3 sequence: CASSSGVNSPLHF. The CDR3 region has the DNA TGCGCCAGCAGCTCGGGTGTTAATTCACCCCTCCACTTT. J is TRBJ1-6 and V is TRBV4-3; unclear D gene. Germline CDR1 is LGHNA and CDR2 is YSLEER. Trimming took off 5 bases at V and 6 bases at J, with 8 bases between the two ends. The CDR3 is made up of 13 amino acids.

This chain uses TRBV4-1 with TRBJ2-4; TRBD1 matches 9 bases. Germline CDR1 reads MGHRA; CDR2 reads YSYEKL. The CDR3 totals 15 residues. Unmatched junction bases numbered 4, after V lost 1 base and J lost 6 bases. The CDR3: CASSQGDRDSNIQYF. The CDR3 bases are TGCGCCAGCAGCCAAGGGGACAGGGATTCAAACATTCAGTACTTC.

This rearrangement joins TRBV19 to TRBJ1-2, with a tentative D call TRBD1 (5 bases). The CDR3 has 12 residues. The V end lost 8 bases, the J end lost 4 bases, and 11 bases lay between the germline ends. Per the germline V gene, CDR1 is LNHDA and CDR2 is SQIVND (reference sequence). The CDR3 is CASFKGTYGYTF. Here the CDR3 DNA reads TGTGCCAGTTTTAAGGGGACCTATGGCTACACCTTC.

The genes are TRBV9 and TRBJ1-2; TRBD1 agrees at 7 bases. The length of the CDR3 is 13 residues. Trimming took 4 bases from V and 6 from J; bases not matched to a gene: 6. CDR1 is SGDLS, CDR2 YYNGEE, per germline. The CDR3 region has the DNA TGTGCCAGCAGCTATGACAGGGTAAATGGCTACACCTTC. The encoded protein is CASSYDRVNGYTF.

The V gene is TRBV19, the J gene TRBJ1-4; D is uncertain. Germline V gene lookup returns CDR1 LNHDA and CDR2 SQIVND (reference sequence). V lost 3 bases, J lost 0 bases, and 14 bases lay in between. This CDR3 spans 17 amino acids. The CDR3 reads CASSISARSATNEKLFF. In nucleotides, the CDR3 is TGTGCCAGTAGTATCTCCGCCAGGTCTGCAACTAATGAAAAACTGTTTTTT.

The V and J genes are TRBV14 and TRBJ1-2; D not certain. The CDR3 has 13 amino acids. The germline V gene encodes CDR1 SGHDN and CDR2 FVKESK. V was shortened by 4 bases and J by 2 bases, with 8 bases between the two germline ends. This CDR3 reads CASSRNLNYGYTF. The DNA of the CDR3 is TGTGCCAGCAGCCGAAACCTAAACTATGGCTACACCTTC.